Each of the 8 T cell receptor beta chains below was sequenced from the same sample in a study of T cells in Graves' hyperthyroidism and ophthalmopathy. TCR beta CDR3 region amplification was performed from RNA transcripts. During a first-round RT-PCR of the TCR CDR3, the HTBI primer set was used. TCRdb used MiXCR to reprocess the multiplex PCR reads, holding one entry per CDR3 protein. The sample lists roughly 840,000 distinct CDR3 sequences; 35% to 40% were seen once. Sequenced sample: blood. The receptors originated from a man between 18 and 29 years old with Graves' hyperthyroidism.

This clonotype was seen at least ten times. The chain employs TRBV6-5 and TRBJ1-2; D might be TRBD1 (5 bases). Germline values: CDR1 MNHEY, CDR2 SVGAGI. Trimming stripped 4 bases from V and 4 bases from J, with 10 bases between. This CDR3 spans 13 amino acids. The CDR3, as DNA: TGTGCCAGCAGTTCGGGGGACGGCTATGGCTACACCTTC. Its translation: CASSSGDGYGYTF.

This clonotype was observed a single time. The chain carries TRBV7-9 and TRBJ1-1; tentatively, D is TRBD1 (5 bases). The germline CDR1 and CDR2 sequences are SEHNR and FQNEAQ (reference sequence). Trimming took off 1 base at V and 2 bases at J, with 11 bases between the two ends. The CDR3 totals 15 residues. The CDR3 loop reads CASSLGWQGNTEAFF. The CDR3 bases are TGTGCCAGCAGCTTAGGTTGGCAGGGAAACACTGAAGCTTTCTTT.

The J gene is TRBJ2-2, the V gene TRBV10-3; D remains ambiguous. The CDR3 runs 12 residues. CDR1 and CDR2 from the germline V gene are ENHRY and SYGVKD. Trimming removed 5 bases from V and 2 bases from J, with 3 bases in between. DNA for the CDR3: TGTGCCATCAGTTCTAACACCGGGGAGCTGTTTTTT. Protein: CAISSNTGELFF.

This clonotype was seen only a few times. The rearrangement uses TRBV14 and TRBJ2-2; D is ambiguous. This CDR3 comprises 16 residues. V was clipped by 0 bases and J by 1 base, with 9 bases between them. Germline V lookup: CDR1 SGHDN, CDR2 FVKESK. CDR3 bases: TGTGCCAGCAGCCAAGATAGGGCGTGGAACACCGGGGAGCTGTTTTTT. It specifies CASSQDRAWNTGELFF.

On this clonotype: A much larger clone lies one base from this, so it may be a read error. V and J are TRBV2 and TRBJ2-5, with D hard to call. The CDR3 sequence is 14 residues long. Trimming took off 2 bases at V and 5 bases at J, with 12 bases between the two ends. Germline loops: CDR1 SNHLY, CDR2 FYNNEI. CDR3 in DNA: TGTGCCAGCAGTGAATGGTCCGGGTTGGAGACCCAGTACTTC. This encodes CASSEWSGLETQYF.

This clonotype was seen many times. The genes are TRBV7-9 and TRBJ1-2; D is unresolved. V was shortened by 1 base and J by 6 bases, with 0 bases between the two germline ends. The CDR3 has 10 residues. CDR1 SEHNR and CDR2 FQNEAQ come from the germline V gene (reference sequence). The CDR3 loop is CASSLDGYTF. CDR3 in DNA: TGTGCCAGCAGCTTAGATGGCTACACCTTC.

Concerning this clonotype: The junction shows a germline mismatch at one end, possibly a read error. The chain is built from TRBV7-9 and TRBJ2-2; weak D call: TRBD2 (5 bases). Germline values: CDR1 SEHNR, CDR2 FQNEAQ (reference sequence). The CDR3 consists of 15 residues. Here the CDR3 reads CASSPYQGSTGELFF. In DNA form, the CDR3 reads TGCGCCAGCAGCCCCTATCAAGGGAGCACCGGGGAGCTGTTTTTT.

This clonotype came up once. The chain has TRBV15 and TRBJ1-5; 7 bases line up with TRBD1. V was clipped by 5 bases and J by 11 bases; unmatched bases: 15. There are 15 residues in the CDR3. The germline gives CDR1 LNHNV, CDR2 YYDKDF (reference sequence). In DNA form, the CDR3 reads TGTGCCACCAGCGAATCACCGGGACAGAAAGAGACCCAGCATTTT. Protein product: CATSESPGQKETQHF.